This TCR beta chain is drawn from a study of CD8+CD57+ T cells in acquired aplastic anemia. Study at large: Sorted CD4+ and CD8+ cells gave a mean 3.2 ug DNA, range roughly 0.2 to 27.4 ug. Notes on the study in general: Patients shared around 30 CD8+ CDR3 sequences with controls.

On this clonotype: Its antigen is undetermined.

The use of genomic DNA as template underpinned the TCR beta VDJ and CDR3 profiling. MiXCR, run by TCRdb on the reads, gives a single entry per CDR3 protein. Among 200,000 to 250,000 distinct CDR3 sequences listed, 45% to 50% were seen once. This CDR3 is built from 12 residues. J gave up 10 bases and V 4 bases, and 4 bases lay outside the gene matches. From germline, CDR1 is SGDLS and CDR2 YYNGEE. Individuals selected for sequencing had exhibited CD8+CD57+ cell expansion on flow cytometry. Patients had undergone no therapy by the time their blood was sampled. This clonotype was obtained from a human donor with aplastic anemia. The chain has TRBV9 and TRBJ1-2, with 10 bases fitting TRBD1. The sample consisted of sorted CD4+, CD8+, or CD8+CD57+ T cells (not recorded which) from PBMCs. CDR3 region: CASSPGTGDYTF. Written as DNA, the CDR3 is TGTGCCAGCAGCCCTGGGACAGGGGACTACACCTTC.